Listed here are 7 T cell receptor beta chains from one sample, sequenced in a study of blood T cell repertoires in COVID-19. The repertoire was sequenced with immunoSEQ multiplex PCR; TCRdb's copy has only in-frame clones and lacks some. The sample records about 180,000 clones, approximately 82% being singletons. Sequenced input: PBMCs or T cells enriched from blood (not recorded which). The receptors come from a woman between 45 and 60 years old who had recovered from COVID-19.

This sequence joins TRBV19 and TRBJ2-4; TRBD2 is a possible D gene (5 bases). V was trimmed by 5 bases and J by 0 bases, leaving 17 bases between them. The CDR3 has 17 residues. CDR1 is LNHDA and CDR2 is SQIVND in the germline V gene (reference sequence). This CDR3 is CASSPRERLIAKNIQYF. DNA of the CDR3: TGTGCCAGTAGTCCCCGCGAGCGGCTAATAGCCAAAAACATTCAGTACTTC.

This chain connects TRBV28 to TRBJ2-7, with D uncertain. The CDR3 totals 13 residues. The germline CDR1 and CDR2 sequences are MDHEN and SYDVKM. Trimming removed 10 bases at V and 2 bases at J, with 15 bases between. The CDR3 DNA follows: TGTGCCATTTTAGAGCTACCCACCTACGAGCAGTACTTC. This gives the protein CAILELPTYEQYF.

The chain carries TRBV7-6 and TRBJ2-7; TRBD2 agrees at 14 bases. Germline values: CDR1 SGHVS, CDR2 FNYEAQ. This CDR3 has 16 amino acids. The ends lost 5 bases at V and 1 base at J; junction bases unmatched: 4. CDR3 sequence reads: CASSPRLAGGSYEQYF. In DNA form, the CDR3 reads TGTGCCAGCAGCCCCAGACTAGCGGGAGGGTCCTACGAGCAGTACTTC.

The chain joins TRBV5-1 to TRBJ1-1; D ambiguous. Between the trimmed V and J ends, which lost 0 bases and 12 bases, there was a span of 18 bases. From germline, CDR1 is SGHRS and CDR2 YFSETQ. This CDR3 region has 14 residues. CDR3 nucleotide sequence: TGCGCCAGCAGCTTGGGGGTCGTAGAGGTAGAACCTTTCTTT. Amino acid sequence: CASSLGVVEVEPFF.

V is TRBV3-1 (or the pseudogene TRBV3-2) and J is TRBJ1-6; maybe TRBD1 (5 bases). There are 18 residues in the CDR3. Germline V gene data show CDR1 as LGHDT and CDR2 as YNNKEL (reference sequence). Trimming took off 1 base at V and 7 bases at J, with 20 bases between the two ends. The CDR3 reads CASSQVERFGRANSPLHF. The CDR3 DNA is TGTGCCAGCAGCCAAGTGGAACGGTTCGGCAGGGCGAATTCACCCCTCCACTTT.

This clone was observed a few times. The rearrangement uses TRBV4-3 and TRBJ2-1; D call uncertain. This CDR3 comprises 16 residues. Deletions cut 0 bases from V and 6 bases from J, with 15 bases between. Germline CDR1 is LGHNA and CDR2 is YSLEER. CDR3 coding DNA: TGCGCCAGCAGCCAAGAGGCGGTCAACTTCGGCAATGAGCAGTTCTTC. Amino acids: CASSQEAVNFGNEQFF.

This chain connects TRBV2 to TRBJ2-2, with D uncertain. Germline CDR1 SNHLY, CDR2 FYNNEI. V dropped 5 bases and J dropped 6 bases, with 4 bases sitting between them. This CDR3 is 11 amino acids long. The CDR3 coding sequence is TGTGCCAGCAGTTATTCCGGGGAGCTGTTTTTT. It codes for CASSYSGELFF. Together with reference TRBV2 and TRBJ2-2, the CDR3 gives the full variable domain: EPEVTQTPSHQVTQMGQEVILRCVPISNHLYFYWYRQILGQKVEFLVSFYNNEISEKSEIFDDQFSVERPDGSNFTLKIRSTKLEDSAMYFCASSYSGELFFGEGSRLTVL.